These T cell receptor beta chains were read from a single sample in a study of beta chain features in type 1 diabetes. Sequencing was performed with immunoSEQ multiplex PCR; in TCRdb, only in-frame clones are kept and a portion is missing. The sample has just over 150,000 clones, approximately 12% seen once. The source material was central memory CD4+ T cells from blood. These receptors all stem from a young man in good health. CDR3s include the opening cysteine and the closing phenylalanine or tryptophan. D genes are given only for firm matches. A clone size is listed for some rows: how often the clone was seen (once, few, many), or a class if it is expanded.

d_call	clone_size	j_call	v_call	cdr3_nt	cdr3_aa
.	few	TRBJ2-5	TRBV29-1	TGCAGCGTTGCAGCCCAGGTTTTCCAAGAGACCCAGTACTTC	CSVAAQVFQETQYF
TRBD2	.	TRBJ2-7	TRBV5-1	TGCGCCAGCAGCCCAACCGGGACTAGCAGCTCCTACGAGCAGTACTTC	CASSPTGTSSSYEQYF
.	.	TRBJ2-3	TRBV10-3	TGTGCCATCAGGAAAGGGGGGGGTTCAGATACGCAGTATTTT	CAIRKGGGSDTQYF
.	many	TRBJ2-2	TRBV5-4	TGTGCCAGCAGCTCGGACAGCTTGGAGCTGTTTTTT	CASSSDSLELFF
TRBD1	few	TRBJ2-7	TRBV7-9	TGTGCCAGCAGCTTCAGACAGGGGGACCACGAGCAGTACTTC	CASSFRQGDHEQYF
.	.	TRBJ1-2	TRBV5-6	TGTGCCAGCAGCGACCGGCCTTACTATGCAGGCTACACCTTC	CASSDRPYYAGYTF
TRBD2	.	TRBJ2-1	TRBV15	TGTGCCACCAGCAGAGACACGACTAGCGGGAGTCTGAATGAGCAGTTCTTC	CATSRDTTSGSLNEQFF
.	few	TRBJ2-5	TRBV2	TGTGCCAGCAGCCGGACCGGGGAGACCCAGTACTTC	CASSRTGETQYF
.	.	TRBJ1-1	TRBV5-1	TGCGCCAGCGACAAGGGGGGCATCAACCCTGAAGCTTTCTTT	CASDKGGINPEAFF
.	.	TRBJ2-7	TRBV5-6	TGTGCCAGCAGCAATGGGGCCTACGAGCAGTACTTC	CASSNGAYEQYF
TRBD1	few	TRBJ2-5	TRBV10-3	TGTGCCATCAGCCTGACAGGGGGGGTAGAGACCCAGTACTTC	CAISLTGGVETQYF
TRBD2	.	TRBJ2-7	TRBV6-6	TGTGCCAGCAAACCTAGCGGGAGCTCCTACGAGCAGTACTTC	CASKPSGSSYEQYF
TRBD1	many	TRBJ1-5	TRBV23-1	TGCGCCAGCACGAGGGACAGGGTTAACCAGCCCCAGCATTTT	CASTRDRVNQPQHF
.	.	TRBJ2-5	TRBV9	TGTGCCAGCAGCGGAGCTGAGGAGACCCAGTACTTC	CASSGAEETQYF
.	.	TRBJ2-1	TRBV27	TGTGCCAGCAGTTACCTTAATAATGAGCAGTTCTTC	CASSYLNNEQFF
.	few	TRBJ2-7	TRBV18	TGTGCCAGCTCACCTACGGACTACGAGCAGTACTTC	CASSPTDYEQYF
.	.	TRBJ1-1	TRBV14	TGTGCCAGCAGCGCCAGACGGGGGGCTGAAGCTTTCTTT	CASSARRGAEAFF
TRBD1	few	TRBJ2-2	TRBV5-5	TGTGCCAGCAGCGCAGAAGGACAGGGCGTTTTCGGGGAGCTGTTTTTT	CASSAEGQGVFGELFF
.	few	TRBJ1-1	TRBV2	TGTGCCAGCAGTCAGCGCCTAGGGGCTTTCTTT	CASSQRLGAFF
.	few	TRBJ2-6	TRBV19	TGTGCCAGTAGTATAGATCTACGGAGCTCTGGGGCCAACGTCCTGACTTTC	CASSIDLRSSGANVLTF
.	.	TRBJ2-5	TRBV28	TGTGCCAGCAGTCTATCTTACGAGACCCAGTACTTC	CASSLSYETQYF
.	.	TRBJ2-1	TRBV7-8	TGTGCCAGCAGCGCCTACCAACGGGGGCAAAACAATGAGCAGTTCTTC	CASSAYQRGQNNEQFF
TRBD2	few	TRBJ2-2	TRBV5-4	TGTGCCAGCAGCGGAGGGGGACTAGCGGGAGTAGTAACCGGGGAGCTGTTTTTT	CASSGGGLAGVVTGELFF
TRBD1	.	TRBJ2-4	TRBV7-2	TGTGCCAGCAGCTCGACAGGGCTCAAAAACATTCAGTACTTC	CASSSTGLKNIQYF
TRBD1	few	TRBJ1-5	TRBV28	TGTGCCAGCAGTGACAGGGCCAATCAGCCCCAGCATTTT	CASSDRANQPQHF
.	few	TRBJ2-1	TRBV7-2	TGTGCCAGCAGCTTAATGAGTTCCCGGCGAAATGAGCAGTTCTTC	CASSLMSSRRNEQFF
.	.	TRBJ2-7	TRBV28	TGTGCCAGCAGTTTCCGGAGGGGTCAGGGGGCCTACGAGCAGTACTTC	CASSFRRGQGAYEQYF
TRBD1	few	TRBJ2-7	TRBV29-1	TGCAGCGTTCGGGGACAGACGATCTACGAGCAGTACTTC	CSVRGQTIYEQYF
TRBD2	few	TRBJ2-1	TRBV7-9	TGTGCCAGCAGCCCCCTCGGGAGGGCCGGGAATGAGCAGTTCTTC	CASSPLGRAGNEQFF
TRBD1	few	TRBJ1-5	TRBV4-3	TGCGCCAGCAGCCAGGACTCTACAGGGGCCAATCAGCCCCAGCATTTT	CASSQDSTGANQPQHF
TRBD1	few	TRBJ1-1	TRBV7-2	TGTGCCAGCAGCCGTCCCGGGACAGCTCCAGGGACTGAAGCTTTCTTT	CASSRPGTAPGTEAFF
.	.	TRBJ1-2	TRBV25-1	TGTGCCAGCAGTGGGTCTGGGGAATATGGCTACACCTTC	CASSGSGEYGYTF
.	.	TRBJ2-7	TRBV13	TGTGCCAGCAGTCCTTCAGTGCCCCGCGCCTACGAGCAGTACTTC	CASSPSVPRAYEQYF
.	many	TRBJ2-5	TRBV7-2	TGTGCCAGCGGTTACAGGATTCAAGAGACCCAGTACTTC	CASGYRIQETQYF
.	.	TRBJ2-2	TRBV11-2	TGTGCCAGCAGCTTACGCTGGCAGCAGAACACCGGGGAGCTGTTTTTT	CASSLRWQQNTGELFF
.	few	TRBJ2-5	TRBV10-3	TGTGCCATCAACCCCGGACTAAAAGAGACCCAGTACTTC	CAINPGLKETQYF
.	few	TRBJ2-5	TRBV7-3	TGTGCCAGCAGCCAAACTGGGGAGACCCAGTACTTC	CASSQTGETQYF
TRBD1	few	TRBJ2-5	TRBV28	TGTGCCAGCAGACAGGGGGAGACCCAGTACTTC	CASRQGETQYF
.	.	TRBJ1-5	TRBV7-8	TGTGCCAGCAGCCCGGAGGTGGGGGGCTTCTCCAATCAGCCCCAGCATTTT	CASSPEVGGFSNQPQHF
.	few	TRBJ2-7	TRBV7-2	TGTGCCAGCAGCTCCCAGACAGGAGCTTACTACGAGCAGTACTTC	CASSSQTGAYYEQYF
.	few	TRBJ1-3	TRBV14	TGTGCCAGCAGCCAGAACACAGGGGGAAACACCATATATTTT	CASSQNTGGNTIYF
TRBD2	few	TRBJ2-1	TRBV6-5	TGTGCCAGCAGTTGGCAAGGGACTAGCGGGGACAATGAGCAGTTCTTC	CASSWQGTSGDNEQFF
.	.	TRBJ2-3	TRBV7-9	TGTGCCTACAGGGATGGGACAGATACGCAGTATTTT	CAYRDGTDTQYF
TRBD2	.	TRBJ2-1	TRBV5-1	TGCGCCAGCAGCTTAGGAGGGGAGGGTGAGCAGTTCTTC	CASSLGGEGEQFF
.	.	TRBJ1-4	TRBV7-9	TGTGCCAGCAGCTCCTCACAGGGCCGGGGTGAAAAACTGTTTTTT	CASSSSQGRGEKLFF
.	few	TRBJ1-2	TRBV16	TGTGCCAGCAGCCAATCTAACTATGGCTACACCTTC	CASSQSNYGYTF
TRBD2	many	TRBJ2-1	TRBV7-9	TGTGCCATTCTCCCGACTAGCGGGGGAGTGGGTGAGCAGTTCTTC	CAILPTSGGVGEQFF
.	.	TRBJ2-7	TRBV5-1	TGCGCCAGCAGCTTGCCTTCGACAGTGCAGTACTTC	CASSLPSTVQYF
.	.	TRBJ2-7	TRBV18	TGTGCCAGCTCATCGGGGAACGAGCAGTACTTC	CASSSGNEQYF
.	few	TRBJ2-2	TRBV28	TGTGCCAGCCTTCGGGTCCCCGGGGAGCTGTTTTTT	CASLRVPGELFF
TRBD2	few	TRBJ2-1	TRBV4-3	TGCGCCAGCAGCCAAGGGGTTAGCGGGAGTGTAGAGCAGTTCTTC	CASSQGVSGSVEQFF
TRBD1	few	TRBJ2-7	TRBV27	TGTGCCAGCAGAGGGACAGCAGGGAGAATGTTC	CASRGTAGRMF
.	few	TRBJ2-7	TRBV7-9	TGTGCCAGCAGCTTAGAATCGGGGTACAACGAGCAGTACTTC	CASSLESGYNEQYF
.	.	TRBJ2-2	TRBV28	TGTGCCACCTCTCCGGGAAGGGAGCTGTTTTTT	CATSPGRELFF
.	.	TRBJ1-2	TRBV6-6	TGTGCCAGCAGACCTCAATCTACAGGGTCCTATGGCTACACCTTC	CASRPQSTGSYGYTF